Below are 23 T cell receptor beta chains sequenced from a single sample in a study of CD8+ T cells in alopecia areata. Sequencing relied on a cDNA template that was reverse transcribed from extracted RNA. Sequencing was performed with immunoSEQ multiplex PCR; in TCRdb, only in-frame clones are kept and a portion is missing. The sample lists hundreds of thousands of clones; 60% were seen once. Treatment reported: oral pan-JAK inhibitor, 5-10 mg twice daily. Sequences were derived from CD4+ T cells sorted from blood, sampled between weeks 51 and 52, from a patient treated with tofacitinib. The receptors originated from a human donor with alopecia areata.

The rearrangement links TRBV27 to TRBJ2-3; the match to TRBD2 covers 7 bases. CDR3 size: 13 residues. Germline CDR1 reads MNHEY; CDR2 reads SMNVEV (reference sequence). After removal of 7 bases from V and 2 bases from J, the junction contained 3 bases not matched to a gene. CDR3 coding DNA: TGTGCCAGCACGGGACTAAACACAGATACGCAGTATTTT. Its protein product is CASTGLNTDTQYF.

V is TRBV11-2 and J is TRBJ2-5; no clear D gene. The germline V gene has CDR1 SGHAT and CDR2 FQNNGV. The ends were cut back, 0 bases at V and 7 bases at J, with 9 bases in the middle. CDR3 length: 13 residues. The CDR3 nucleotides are TGTGCCAGCAGCTTAGATCCCCCGGGGACCCAGTACTTC. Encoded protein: CASSLDPPGTQYF.

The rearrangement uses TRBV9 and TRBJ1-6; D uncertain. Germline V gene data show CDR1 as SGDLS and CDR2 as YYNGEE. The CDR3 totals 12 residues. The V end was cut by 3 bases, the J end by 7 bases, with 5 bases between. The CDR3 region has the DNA TGTGCCAGCAGCGCGACGAATTCACCCCTCCACTTT. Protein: CASSATNSPLHF. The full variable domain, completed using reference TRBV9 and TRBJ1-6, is DSGVTQTPKHLITATGQRVTLRCSPRSGDLSVYWYQQSLDQGLQFLIQYYNGEERAKGNILERFSAQQFPDLHSELNLSSLELGDSALYFCASSATNSPLHFGNGTRLTVT.

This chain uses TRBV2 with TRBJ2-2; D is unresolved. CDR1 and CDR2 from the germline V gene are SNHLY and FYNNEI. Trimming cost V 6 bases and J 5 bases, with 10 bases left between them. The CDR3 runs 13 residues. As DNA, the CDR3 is TGTGCCAGCAGGATGGGTCTGACCGGGGAGCTGTTTTTT. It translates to CASRMGLTGELFF.

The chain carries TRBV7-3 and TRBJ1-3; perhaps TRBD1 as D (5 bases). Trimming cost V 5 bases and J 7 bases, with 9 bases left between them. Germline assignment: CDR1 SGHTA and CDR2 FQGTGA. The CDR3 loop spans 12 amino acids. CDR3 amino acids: CASSRDVNTIYF. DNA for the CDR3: TGTGCCAGCAGCAGGGACGTGAACACCATATATTTT.

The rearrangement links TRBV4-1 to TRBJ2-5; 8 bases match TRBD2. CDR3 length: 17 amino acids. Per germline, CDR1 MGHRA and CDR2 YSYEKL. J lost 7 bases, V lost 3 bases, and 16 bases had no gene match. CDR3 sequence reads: CASSHSPGQRGLGTQYF. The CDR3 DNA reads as TGCGCCAGCAGCCACTCTCCCGGCCAGCGGGGGCTCGGGACCCAGTACTTC.

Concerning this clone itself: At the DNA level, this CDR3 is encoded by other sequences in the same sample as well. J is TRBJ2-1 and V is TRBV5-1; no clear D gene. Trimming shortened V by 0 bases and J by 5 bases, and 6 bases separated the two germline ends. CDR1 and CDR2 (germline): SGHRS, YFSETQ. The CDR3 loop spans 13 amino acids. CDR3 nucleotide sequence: TGCGCCAGCAGCTTGGGCGCCCACAATGAGCAGTTCTTC. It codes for CASSLGAHNEQFF.

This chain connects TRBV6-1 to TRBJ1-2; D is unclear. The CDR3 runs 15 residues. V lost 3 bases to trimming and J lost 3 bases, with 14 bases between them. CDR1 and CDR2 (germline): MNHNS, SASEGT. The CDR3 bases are TGTGCCAGCAGTGATTGGGCAGGACCCGACTATGGCTACACCTTC. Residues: CASSDWAGPDYGYTF.

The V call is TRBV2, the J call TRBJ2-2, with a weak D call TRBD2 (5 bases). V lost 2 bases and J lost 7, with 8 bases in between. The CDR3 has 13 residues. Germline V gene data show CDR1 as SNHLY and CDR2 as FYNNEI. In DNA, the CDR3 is TGTGCCAGCAGTGAATATACTAGCGGGGAGCTGTTTTTT. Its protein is CASSEYTSGELFF.

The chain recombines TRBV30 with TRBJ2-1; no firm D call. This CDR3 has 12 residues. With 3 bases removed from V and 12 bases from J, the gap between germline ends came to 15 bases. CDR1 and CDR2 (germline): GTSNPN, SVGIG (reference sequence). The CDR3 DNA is TGTGCCTGGAGCACCTCTACGGTATGGCAGTTCTTC. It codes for CAWSTSTVWQFF.

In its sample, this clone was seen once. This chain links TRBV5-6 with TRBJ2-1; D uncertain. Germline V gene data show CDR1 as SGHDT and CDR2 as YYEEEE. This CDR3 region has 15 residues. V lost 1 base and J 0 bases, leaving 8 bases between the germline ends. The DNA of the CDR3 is TGTGCCAGCAGCTTGTTCCCGAGCTCCTACAATGAGCAGTTCTTC. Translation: CASSLFPSSYNEQFF. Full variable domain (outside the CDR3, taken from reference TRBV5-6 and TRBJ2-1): DAGVTQSPTHLIKTRGQQVTLRCSPKSGHDTVSWYQQALGQGPQFIFQYYEEEERQRGNFPDRFSGHQFPNYSSELNVNALLLGDSALYLCASSLFPSSYNEQFFGPGTRLTVL.

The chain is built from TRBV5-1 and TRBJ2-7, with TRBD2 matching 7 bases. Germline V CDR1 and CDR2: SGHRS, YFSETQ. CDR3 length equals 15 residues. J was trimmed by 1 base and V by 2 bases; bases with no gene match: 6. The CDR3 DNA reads TGCGCCAGCAGCTTCAGGGAGGGCCTTTCCTACGAGCAGTACTTC. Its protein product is CASSFREGLSYEQYF.

The CDR3 protein is CASSQDSHAYEQYF. The CDR3 nucleotides are TGCGCCAGCAGCCAAGACTCCCACGCCTACGAGCAGTACTTC. The genes are TRBV4-3 and TRBJ2-7; D gene ambiguous. Looked up from germline, CDR1 is LGHNA and CDR2 is YSLEER. The CDR3 covers 14 residues. V shed 0 bases and J shed 2 bases, with 8 bases lying between them.

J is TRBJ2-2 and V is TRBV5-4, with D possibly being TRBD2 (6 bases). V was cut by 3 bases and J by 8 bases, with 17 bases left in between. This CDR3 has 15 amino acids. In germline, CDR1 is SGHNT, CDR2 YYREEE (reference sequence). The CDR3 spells CASSWSGTLTGELFF. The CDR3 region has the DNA TGTGCCAGCAGCTGGTCCGGGACTCTCACGGGGGAGCTGTTTTTT.

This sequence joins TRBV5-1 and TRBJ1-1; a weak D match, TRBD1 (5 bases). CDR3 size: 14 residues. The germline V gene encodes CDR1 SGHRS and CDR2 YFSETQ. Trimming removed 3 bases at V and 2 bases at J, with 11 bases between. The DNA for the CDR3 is TGCGCCAGCAGCTCCGGACATACCAACACTGAAGCTTTCTTT. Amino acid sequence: CASSSGHTNTEAFF.

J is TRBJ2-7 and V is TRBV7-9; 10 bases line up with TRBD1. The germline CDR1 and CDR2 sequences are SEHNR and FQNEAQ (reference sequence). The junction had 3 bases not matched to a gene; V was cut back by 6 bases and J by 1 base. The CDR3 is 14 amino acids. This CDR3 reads CASRPGQGSYEQYF. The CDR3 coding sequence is TGTGCCAGCAGGCCGGGACAGGGGTCCTACGAGCAGTACTTC.

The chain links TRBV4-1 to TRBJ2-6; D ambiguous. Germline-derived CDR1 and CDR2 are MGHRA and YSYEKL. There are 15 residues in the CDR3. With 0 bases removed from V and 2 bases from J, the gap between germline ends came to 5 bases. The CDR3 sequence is CASSQDYTGANVLTF. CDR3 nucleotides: TGCGCCAGCAGCCAAGATTATACTGGGGCCAACGTCCTGACTTTC.

The DNA for the CDR3 is TGTGCTAGTGGTTTGGGGACAGTTGAAAAACTGTTTTTT. It specifies CASGLGTVEKLFF. The chain has TRBV12-5 and TRBJ1-4, with D possibly matching TRBD1 (6 bases). V lost 1 base and J 7 bases, leaving 7 bases between the germline ends. This CDR3 is built from 13 residues. Germline loops: CDR1 LGHNT, CDR2 FRNRAP.

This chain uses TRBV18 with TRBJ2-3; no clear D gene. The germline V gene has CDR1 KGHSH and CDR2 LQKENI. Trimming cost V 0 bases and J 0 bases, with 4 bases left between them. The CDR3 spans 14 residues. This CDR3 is CASSPPVSTDTQYF. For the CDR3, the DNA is TGTGCCAGCTCACCACCGGTCAGCACAGATACGCAGTATTTT.

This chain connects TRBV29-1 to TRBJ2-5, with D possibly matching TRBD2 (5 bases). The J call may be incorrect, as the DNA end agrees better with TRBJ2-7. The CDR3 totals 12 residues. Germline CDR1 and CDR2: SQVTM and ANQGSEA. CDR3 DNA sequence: TGCAGCGCCGGGAACGTAGGCTACGAGCAGTACTTC. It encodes CSAGNVGYEQYF.

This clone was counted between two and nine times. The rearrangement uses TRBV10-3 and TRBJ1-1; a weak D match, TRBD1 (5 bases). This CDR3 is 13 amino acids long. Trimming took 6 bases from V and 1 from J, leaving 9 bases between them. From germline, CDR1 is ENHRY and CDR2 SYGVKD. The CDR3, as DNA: TGTGCCATCAGCGGCGGGGGGAACACTGAAGCTTTCTTT. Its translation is CAISGGGNTEAFF.

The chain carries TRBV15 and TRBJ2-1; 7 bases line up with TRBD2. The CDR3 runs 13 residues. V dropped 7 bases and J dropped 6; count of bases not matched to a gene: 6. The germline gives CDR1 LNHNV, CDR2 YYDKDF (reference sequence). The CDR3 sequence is CATKGGAGNEQFF. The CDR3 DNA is TGTGCCACCAAGGGAGGGGCGGGCAATGAGCAGTTCTTC. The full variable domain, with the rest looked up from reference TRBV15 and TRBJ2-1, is DAMVIQNPRYQVTQFGKPVTLSCSQTLNHNVMYWYQQKSSQAPKLLFHYYDKDFNNEADTPDNFQSRRPNTSFCFLDIRSPGLGDTAMYLCATKGGAGNEQFFGPGTRLTVL.

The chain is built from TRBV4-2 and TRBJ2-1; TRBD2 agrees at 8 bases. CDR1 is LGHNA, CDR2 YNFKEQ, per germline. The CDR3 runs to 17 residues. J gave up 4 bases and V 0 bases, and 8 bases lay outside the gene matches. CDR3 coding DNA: TGTGCCAGCAGCCAAGATCCCGCGGGGGGTCTGTACAATGAGCAGTTCTTC. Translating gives CASSQDPAGGLYNEQFF.